A single T cell receptor beta chain is shown here with its context. Its antigen is not identified. The sample is drawn from a study of blood T cells in healthy people across ages. A second PCR, run for 7 to 11 cycles, used a sample-barcoded 5' primer plus a J-beta primer mix. With 12 random nucleotides, a template-switch adaptor tagged each individual cDNA molecule. TCRdb re-called the 5' RACE reads through MiXCR, storing one row per CDR3 protein. Of approximately 1,700,000 distinct CDR3 sequences listed, about 39% were seen once; the top ten hold 23%. The V and J ends lost 5 bases and 1 base respectively, with 13 bases between them. The CDR3 consists of 15 residues. General study results and limits: More naive CD4+ cells and higher diversity marked long-lived donors relative to aged donors. Estimated diversity across one million T cells was deemed an underestimate.

This TCR was recovered from a human donor in good health. The rearrangement links TRBV12-3 or TRBV12-4 to TRBJ2-3, with TRBD2 as a possible D gene (6 bases). Sequencing input: blood. In nucleotides, the CDR3 is TGTGCCAGCAGTCCCCCGGGGGATGGCACAGATACGCAGTATTTT. Its translation: CASSPPGDGTDTQYF.